This TCR beta chain stems from a study of CD8+ T cells in alopecia areata. Whole-study context: Patients received oral tofacitinib, 5 to 10 mg twice daily, for moderate-to-severe alopecia areata.

Study outcomes and limitations: With patients, TCR sharing proved less clear than in mice, a difference possibly related to HLA. Normal skin's resident alphabeta T cells are also sequenced in scalp samples.

Reverse transcribed after extraction, RNA yielded cDNA as the sequencing template. Repertoires were generated with immunoSEQ multiplex PCR, while TCRdb's copy carries only in-frame clones and drops some. This sample has roughly 250,000 clones, with about 68% found just once. Looked up from germline, CDR1 is SGHAT and CDR2 is FQDESV (reference sequence). The V gene lost 1 base and the J gene lost 5 bases, with 6 bases spanning the gap. The CDR3 consists of 12 residues. The sample holds a few counts of this clone. Its antigen remains unknown. This TCR was sampled from a human donor with alopecia areata. The chain is built from TRBV11-1 and TRBJ2-7, with D uncertain. The sample was CD4+ T cells sorted from blood, taken at week 0. The CDR3 loop is CASSLELHEQYF. CDR3 nucleotides: TGTGCCAGCAGCTTAGAACTCCACGAGCAGTACTTC.